The entry below describes one T cell receptor beta chain. V lost 1 base and J 10 bases, leaving 14 bases between the germline ends. This CDR3 comprises 14 residues. CDR1 SGHTA and CDR2 FQGNSA come from the germline V gene. The data are from a study of blood T cell repertoires in COVID-19. Study-level information: Spain, Italy and the United States supplied samples that represented acute and convalescent COVID-19. PBMCs, B-cell-depleted T cells, or T cells were the source of the cDNA or gDNA that made up the material.

Per the authors' pipeline: Amplification of reference gene primers was used by the study to estimate nucleated cell counts. Profiling relied on immunoSEQ multiplex PCR, and the TCRdb table lists in-frame clones only, not all of them. V and J calls and clone size follow that table, whereas D and trimming were derived from the DNA. The table lists 90,000 to 120,000 clones, under 85% of them singletons, with about 4% in the top ten. The genes are TRBV7-2 and TRBJ1-5, with D tentatively TRBD1 (5 bases). The sample comprised peripheral blood. This TCR was recovered from a woman between 65 and 79 years old with acute or convalescent COVID-19. The CDR3 is CASSLGQGSRPQHF. DNA of the CDR3: TGTGCCAGCAGCTTAGGGCAGGGCTCCCGACCCCAGCATTTT.